These 25 T cell receptor beta chains were all obtained from the same sample, sequenced in a study of identical twins. TCRdb reanalysed the 5' RACE reads using MiXCR and keeps one entry per CDR3 protein. The sample carries roughly 700,000 distinct CDR3 sequences, more than 6.5% recorded once. These same data were also listed under a study on yellow fever vaccine responses in identical twins.

Material: PBMCs. The receptor set was obtained from a young woman in good health.

This clonotype turned up a few times. This chain uses TRBV7-9 with TRBJ2-1; D is undetermined. The CDR3 contains 15 residues. The V gene's germline CDR1 is SEHNR and CDR2 FQNEAQ (reference sequence). V was trimmed by 1 base and J by 8 bases, leaving 15 bases between them. CDR3: CASSLGLPTNDEQFF. In DNA form, the CDR3 reads TGTGCCAGCAGCTTAGGTTTACCTACGAACGATGAGCAGTTCTTC.

V usage is TRBV30 and J usage is TRBJ1-1; D gene ambiguous. The V and J ends lost 7 bases and 5 bases respectively, with 14 bases between them. This CDR3 contains 12 residues. Per the germline V gene, CDR1 is GTSNPN and CDR2 is SVGIG (reference sequence). For the CDR3, the DNA is TGTGCCTCGGACGGCGATTGGACTGAAGCTTTCTTT. The encoded protein is CASDGDWTEAFF.

This chain connects TRBV7-9 to TRBJ2-1; TRBD1 aligns across 9 bases. Germline V gene data show CDR1 as SEHNR and CDR2 as FQNEAQ (reference sequence). CDR3 size: 17 residues. The junction had 12 bases not matched to a gene; V was cut back by 5 bases and J by 4 bases. The CDR3 region is CASSLDSGTGTYNEQFF. Written as DNA, the CDR3 is TGTGCCAGCAGCCTCGATTCCGGGACAGGGACATACAATGAGCAGTTCTTC.

This clonotype appeared many times. The chain has TRBV4-3 and TRBJ2-2; 8 bases align to TRBD2. CDR1 is LGHNA, CDR2 YSLEER, per germline. CDR3 length: 19 amino acids. Trimming took 2 bases from V and 1 from J; bases not matched to a gene: 12. The CDR3 protein is CASSQPRGAGELNTGELFF. CDR3 DNA: TGCGCCAGCAGCCAACCCCGAGGAGCGGGAGAGCTGAACACCGGGGAGCTGTTTTTT.

This clonotype was recorded at least ten times. The chain has TRBV5-1 and TRBJ2-1, with D perhaps matching TRBD1 (7 bases). Trimming cost V 0 bases and J 3 bases, with 10 bases left between them. CDR1 is SGHRS and CDR2 is YFSETQ in the germline V gene. The CDR3 sequence is 15 residues long. CDR3 loop: CASSLGQGGYNEQFF. CDR3 DNA: TGCGCCAGCAGCTTGGGGCAGGGGGGCTACAATGAGCAGTTCTTC.

This clonotype appeared many times. This sequence joins TRBV4-3 and TRBJ2-5, with 9 nucleotides matching TRBD1. CDR1 and CDR2 from the germline V gene are LGHNA and YSLEER. The CDR3 sequence is 15 residues long. Unmatched junction bases numbered 6, after V lost 3 bases and J lost 4 bases. Here the CDR3 DNA reads TGCGCCAGCAGCCATGGGGACAGGGAACGAGAGACCCAGTACTTC. This translates into CASSHGDRERETQYF.

In its sample, this clonotype was seen a few times. The chain combines TRBV6-5 with TRBJ1-1; no reliable D call. The V and J ends lost 4 bases and 2 bases respectively, with 14 bases between them. The CDR3 loop spans 15 amino acids. Germline V gene lookup returns CDR1 MNHEY and CDR2 SVGAGI. The CDR3 loop reads CASSFTSAENTEAFF. As DNA, the CDR3 is TGTGCCAGCAGTTTCACCAGCGCGGAAAACACTGAAGCTTTCTTT.

This clonotype was seen ten or more times. The rearrangement links TRBV20-1 to TRBJ2-1, with 7 positions matching TRBD2. CDR1 and CDR2 (germline): DFQATT, SNEGSKA (reference sequence). V lost 0 bases to trimming and J lost 10 bases; unmatched junction nucleotides: 12. The CDR3 extends over 15 amino acids. CDR3 in DNA: TGCAGTGCTAGAGATTCCGGCGGGAGAGGTGACGAGCAGTTCTTC. Encoded protein: CSARDSGGRGDEQFF.

The gene calls are TRBV3-1 and TRBJ1-1, with 7 bases that match TRBD1. CDR1 is LGHDT and CDR2 is YNNKEL in the germline V gene (reference sequence). After removal of 4 bases from V and 0 bases from J, the junction contained 5 bases not matched to a gene. The CDR3 runs to 15 residues. The CDR3 here is CASSLIQGLNTEAFF. The CDR3 nucleotides are TGTGCCAGCAGCCTGATACAGGGGCTGAACACTGAAGCTTTCTTT.

This clonotype showed up just a few times. The J gene is TRBJ2-7, the V gene TRBV29-1; D is ambiguous. The CDR3 contains 11 residues. Trimming stripped 7 bases from V and 2 bases from J, with 9 bases between. Germline CDR1 reads SQVTM; CDR2 reads ANQGSEA. CDR3 sequence reads: CSADWTYEQYF. In nucleotides, the CDR3 is TGCAGCGCCGACTGGACCTACGAGCAGTACTTC.

CDR3 in DNA: TGCAGTGCTAGATCCATGGGGACTAGCGGGGGGTCGTTGAACACCGGGGAGCTGTTTTTT. This encodes CSARSMGTSGGSLNTGELFF. V gene TRBV20-1 combines with J gene TRBJ2-2; 15 bases agree with TRBD2. Germline CDR1 reads DFQATT; CDR2 reads SNEGSKA (reference sequence). The CDR3 consists of 20 residues. The ends lost 2 bases at V and 1 base at J; junction bases unmatched: 11.

This clonotype was seen repeatedly, ten times or more. The CDR3 loop is CASRLWDTQYF. The CDR3 nucleotides are TGTGCCAGCAGATTATGGGATACGCAGTATTTT. The chain joins TRBV7-2 to TRBJ2-3; D gene ambiguous. The germline V and J ends were trimmed by 6 bases and 6 bases, with 7 bases remaining between them. Germline V gene data show CDR1 as SGHTA and CDR2 as FQGNSA. The CDR3 spans 11 residues.

This CDR3 is CASSTQGVTEAFF. DNA for the CDR3: TGTGCCAGCAGTACACAGGGTGTCACTGAAGCTTTCTTT. The chain recombines TRBV12-3 or TRBV12-4 with TRBJ1-1, with D perhaps matching TRBD1 (6 bases). CDR3 length: 13 amino acids. The ends were cut back, 5 bases at V and 4 bases at J, with 11 bases in the middle.

This clonotype was counted between two and nine times. V usage is TRBV12-3 or TRBV12-4 and J usage is TRBJ1-2; no clear D gene. This CDR3 is 14 amino acids long. V dropped 9 bases and J dropped 5 bases, with 19 bases sitting between them. In DNA, the CDR3 is TGTGCCAGTGCCTCGGCCCCGGTGAGGTATGGCTACACCTTC. It specifies CASASAPVRYGYTF.

This clonotype was picked up many times. CDR3 in amino acids: CASSLSQRRQETQYF. The CDR3 DNA reads as TGTGCCAGCAGCTTATCCCAGCGTAGGCAAGAGACCCAGTACTTC. The chain combines TRBV11-2 with TRBJ2-5; no reliable D call. The CDR3 sequence is 15 residues long. Germline V gene lookup returns CDR1 SGHAT and CDR2 FQNNGV. V was shortened by 2 bases and J by 2 bases, with 12 bases between the two germline ends.

This clonotype has a handful of counts. The chain has TRBV7-8 and TRBJ1-4; TRBD1 matches 7 bases. The V gene's germline CDR1 is SGHVS and CDR2 FQNEAQ. Trimming removed 5 bases from V and 4 bases from J; junction bases left unmatched: 13. The CDR3 extends over 17 amino acids. The CDR3 loop is CASSPTQGEAGNEKLFF. The CDR3 DNA reads TGTGCCAGCAGCCCGACTCAGGGGGAGGCGGGTAATGAAAAACTGTTTTTT.

This clonotype was counted a few times. J is TRBJ2-1 and V is TRBV10-3; D tentatively reads TRBD1 or TRBD2 (5 bases each). Deletions cut 6 bases from V and 12 bases from J, with 18 bases between. This CDR3 has 13 amino acids. From germline, CDR1 is ENHRY and CDR2 SYGVKD. Here the CDR3 DNA reads TGTGCCATCAGGGGGGACGCGTTCTATGGGCAGTTCTTC. Translated, it gives CAIRGDAFYGQFF.

This clonotype turned up a few times. The V and J genes are TRBV4-3 and TRBJ2-7; D is unresolved. This CDR3 has 14 residues. Between the trimmed V and J ends, which lost 3 bases and 4 bases, there was a span of 13 bases. Germline V gene sequence: CDR1 LGHNA, CDR2 YSLEER. In DNA form, the CDR3 reads TGCGCCAGCAGCCAGTTGACCGGTGGATACGAGCAGTACTTC. Translation: CASSQLTGGYEQYF.

There are many counts of this clonotype. The rearrangement uses TRBV20-1 and TRBJ2-1; TRBD2 matches at 13 bases. The CDR3 consists of 15 residues. Germline CDR1 is DFQATT and CDR2 is SNEGSKA (reference sequence). V shed 6 bases and J 8 bases; nucleotides not matched to a gene: 10. The CDR3 is CSATSGRVNGDEQFF. Written as DNA, the CDR3 is TGCAGTGCAACTAGCGGGAGGGTCAACGGGGATGAGCAGTTCTTC.

In its sample, this clonotype was seen a few times. The V gene is TRBV4-3, the J gene TRBJ2-5; no firm D call. V was shortened by 0 bases and J by 1 base, with 6 bases between the two germline ends. The CDR3 runs 14 residues. Germline assignment: CDR1 LGHNA and CDR2 YSLEER. Written as DNA, the CDR3 is TGCGCCAGCAGCCAAGAACTCTTCCAAGAGACCCAGTACTTC. It specifies CASSQELFQETQYF.

This clonotype was counted ten times or more. The chain couples TRBV5-1 to TRBJ1-2; 8 nucleotides line up with TRBD1. The CDR3 length is 14 residues. Germline V gene lookup returns CDR1 SGHRS and CDR2 YFSETQ. The V and J ends lost 0 bases and 4 bases, in that order; junction bases with no gene match: 2. CDR3: CASSLGTGRYGYTF. In DNA, the CDR3 is TGCGCCAGCAGCTTGGGGACAGGGCGCTATGGCTACACCTTC.

This clonotype has a handful of counts. This chain links TRBV10-3 with TRBJ2-7; D is tentatively TRBD1 or TRBD2 (5 bases each). The germline V and J ends were trimmed by 7 bases and 6 bases, with 10 bases remaining between them. The CDR3 is 11 amino acids. Germline V gene lookup returns CDR1 ENHRY and CDR2 SYGVKD. CDR3 DNA sequence: TGTGCCATCAAAGGGGCGGGCGAGCAGTACTTC. Its protein product is CAIKGAGEQYF.

The sample holds many counts of this clonotype. The chain has TRBV5-1 and TRBJ2-5, with TRBD1 identical over 7 bases. The CDR3 spans 14 residues. The trim removed 4 bases at V and 5 bases at J, leaving 8 bases unmatched. Germline CDR1 SGHRS, CDR2 YFSETQ. The CDR3, as DNA: TGCGCCAGCAGCCCGTGGACAGGCCGGGAGACCCAGTACTTC. It is translated as CASSPWTGRETQYF.

This clonotype has at least ten counts. This chain connects TRBV29-1 to TRBJ1-4; 7 nucleotides agree with TRBD1. With V trimmed by 6 bases and J by 8 bases, 12 bases remained unmatched. Germline V gene data show CDR1 as SQVTM and CDR2 as ANQGSEA. The length of the CDR3 is 14 residues. The CDR3 region has the DNA TGCAGCGTCTCATACAGGGGTGCCGGCGAAAAACTGTTTTTT. Protein: CSVSYRGAGEKLFF.

The chain uses TRBV6-4 and TRBJ2-3, with 8 positions matching TRBD2. Germline V gene data show CDR1 as MRHNA and CDR2 as SNTAGT. V gave up 2 bases and J gave up 6 bases; unmatched junction bases: 4. This CDR3 spans 14 amino acids. The CDR3: CASSDSGGVDTQYF. CDR3 in DNA: TGTGCCAGCAGTGACAGCGGGGGTGTGGATACGCAGTATTTT.